This paragraph reports one T cell receptor beta chain. Study processing details: Reference gene primer amplification yielded estimated nucleated cell counts. Using immunoSEQ multiplex PCR, the repertoire was profiled, and TCRdb retains in-frame clones only, with some absent. That table is the source of V, J and clone size, and D and trimming were worked out from the DNA. This sample carries roughly 300,000 clones, just over 85% of them seen once, and the ten largest clones take roughly 4%. Germline trimming cut 3 bases from V and 11 bases from J; bases unmatched to any gene: 5. There are 12 residues in the CDR3. Per germline, CDR1 SGHRS and CDR2 YFSETQ. Participants were aged 18 to 89 years, lived in roughly 25 US areas, and enrolled virtually. Membership in each cohort depended on participant-reported clinical history. The sample originates from a study of blood T cell repertoires in COVID-19. Study context: The samples span acute and convalescent COVID-19 from the United States, Italy and Spain.

The specimen was PBMCs or T cells enriched from blood (not recorded which). This chain joins TRBV5-1 and TRBJ1-1; TRBD1 matches 9 bases. This sequence was found in a woman between 40 and 55 years old with acute COVID-19. The CDR3 loop reads CASSWDRVPAFF. The CDR3 DNA reads as TGCGCCAGCAGCTGGGACAGGGTACCGGCTTTCTTT.